The 9 T cell receptor beta chains in this list originate from one sample, sequenced in a study of identical twins. TCRdb analysed the 5' RACE reads with MiXCR anew, one entry per CDR3 protein. The table has 400,000 to 500,000 distinct CDR3 sequences, less than 20% seen once; the top ten hold 12%. Sequencing input: naive T cells sorted from blood. The receptors shown here come from a man in his fifties in good health.

Note on this clonotype: A much bigger clone sits one base away, suggesting this may be a read error. The chain links TRBV10-3 to TRBJ2-3; D is ambiguous. Germline lookup yields CDR1 ENHRY and CDR2 SYGVKD. This CDR3 region has 16 residues. CDR3 in amino acids: CVISDHPGRITDTQYF. The CDR3 DNA reads as TGTGTCATCAGTGACCACCCTGGACGGATCACAGATACGCAGTATTTT.

The gene calls are TRBV5-4 and TRBJ1-2, with TRBD1 identical over 8 bases. Germline V lookup: CDR1 SGHNT, CDR2 YYREEE (reference sequence). V was pared by 3 bases and J by 8 bases, with 9 bases of the junction left unmatched. CDR3 length equals 14 residues. The CDR3 here is CASSSTRTGWGYTF. Written as DNA, the CDR3 is TGTGCCAGCAGCTCCACTCGGACAGGGTGGGGCTACACCTTC.

The V and J genes are TRBV15 and TRBJ2-5, with TRBD1 identical over 7 bases. The germline V gene has CDR1 LNHNV and CDR2 YYDKDF (reference sequence). The CDR3 is 15 amino acids. J was trimmed by 5 bases and V by 4 bases; bases with no gene match: 10. DNA for the CDR3: TGTGCCACCAGCACCCGACAGGGCCGCTGGGAGACCCAGTACTTC. Its protein is CATSTRQGRWETQYF. The variable domain in full, with the rest retrieved from reference TRBV15 and TRBJ2-5, is DAMVIQNPRYQVTQFGKPVTLSCSQTLNHNVMYWYQQKSSQAPKLLFHYYDKDFNNEADTPDNFQSRRPNTSFCFLDIRSPGLGDTAMYLCATSTRQGRWETQYFGPGTRLLVL.

This clonotype was counted between two and nine times. The chain employs TRBV15 and TRBJ2-3, with TRBD1 matching 9 bases. V lost 2 bases and J lost 2; bases outside the gene matches: 14. Germline V lookup: CDR1 LNHNV, CDR2 YYDKDF (reference sequence). The CDR3 is made up of 19 amino acids. The CDR3 sequence is CATSRFGPGQGIPTDTQYF. CDR3 in DNA: TGTGCCACCAGCAGATTCGGACCGGGACAGGGAATACCCACAGATACGCAGTATTTT.

This clonotype showed up just a few times. The J gene is TRBJ2-5, the V gene TRBV29-1, with D hard to call. This CDR3 spans 10 amino acids. Trimming stripped 4 bases from V and 12 bases from J, with 12 bases between. Per the germline V gene, CDR1 is SQVTM and CDR2 is ANQGSEA. DNA of the CDR3: TGCAGCGTTGCGGCTCCAATGGAGTACTTC. Translated: CSVAAPMEYF.

The chain joins TRBV5-1 to TRBJ2-1; TRBD2 matches 13 bases. Losses at the gene ends were 6 bases for V and 2 bases for J; bases not matched to a gene: 2. CDR1 and CDR2 from the germline V gene are SGHRS and YFSETQ. The CDR3 length is 15 residues. The CDR3 nucleotides read TGCGCCAGCAAAACTAGCGGGAGGGCCTACAATGAGCAGTTCTTC. This encodes CASKTSGRAYNEQFF.

In its sample, this clonotype was seen a few times. The rearrangement joins TRBV5-6 to TRBJ1-6, with D maybe TRBD1 (5 bases). Germline V lookup: CDR1 SGHDT, CDR2 YYEEEE. Between the trimmed V and J ends, which lost 4 bases and 8 bases, there was a span of 19 bases. The CDR3 has 16 amino acids. CDR3 amino acids: CASSRYFQGRDSPLHF. The CDR3 DNA reads TGTGCCAGCAGCCGGTATTTTCAGGGTCGTGATTCACCCCTCCACTTT.

This sequence joins TRBV5-1 and TRBJ2-3; D not resolved. Germline CDR1 reads SGHRS; CDR2 reads YFSETQ. This CDR3 comprises 16 residues. With 0 bases removed from V and 1 base from J, the gap between germline ends came to 12 bases. The CDR3 region has the DNA TGCGCCAGCAGCTTGGGTTCAGGTCCCCGCACAGATACGCAGTATTTT. Its protein is CASSLGSGPRTDTQYF.

The rearrangement uses TRBV3-1 and TRBJ1-6; the match to TRBD1 covers 8 bases. The CDR3 is 16 residues long. J gave up 7 bases and V 4 bases, and 9 bases lay outside the gene matches. Germline loops: CDR1 LGHDT, CDR2 YNNKEL (reference sequence). The CDR3 region has the DNA TGTGCCAGCAGCCGCTTAACAGGGGGAGGCAATTCACCCCTCCACTTT. This sequence encodes CASSRLTGGGNSPLHF.